Listed here are 2 T cell receptor beta chains from one sample, sequenced in a study of OX40 agonist ivuxolimab in advanced cancers. The table came from immunoSEQ multiplex PCR; TCRdb's copy has only in-frame clones and leaves some out. The table records 62,000 or so clones, 91% of them present only once. This material consisted of CD4+ or CD8+ T cells sorted from blood, taken in a trial of the OX40 agonist ivuxolimab. These receptors were obtained from an adult with an advanced solid tumor such as melanoma, head and neck, liver or kidney cancer.

The V gene is TRBV30, the J gene TRBJ1-2; D is unclear. V was clipped by 0 bases and J by 5 bases, with 4 bases between them. Germline CDR1 reads GTSNPN; CDR2 reads SVGIG (reference sequence). The CDR3 consists of 11 residues. The CDR3 nucleotides read TGTGCCTGGAGTGTACTGTATGGCTACACCTTC. Its translation is CAWSVLYGYTF.

This chain uses TRBV28 with TRBJ2-1; TRBD2 agrees at 14 bases. The germline gives CDR1 MDHEN, CDR2 SYDVKM. The CDR3 loop spans 18 amino acids. V gave up 4 bases and J gave up 8 bases; unmatched junction bases: 13. The CDR3 region has the DNA TGTGCCAGCAGTTCCCGACTAGCGGGAGGGCCACTTTCGGATGAGCAGTTCTTC. Translated: CASSSRLAGGPLSDEQFF.